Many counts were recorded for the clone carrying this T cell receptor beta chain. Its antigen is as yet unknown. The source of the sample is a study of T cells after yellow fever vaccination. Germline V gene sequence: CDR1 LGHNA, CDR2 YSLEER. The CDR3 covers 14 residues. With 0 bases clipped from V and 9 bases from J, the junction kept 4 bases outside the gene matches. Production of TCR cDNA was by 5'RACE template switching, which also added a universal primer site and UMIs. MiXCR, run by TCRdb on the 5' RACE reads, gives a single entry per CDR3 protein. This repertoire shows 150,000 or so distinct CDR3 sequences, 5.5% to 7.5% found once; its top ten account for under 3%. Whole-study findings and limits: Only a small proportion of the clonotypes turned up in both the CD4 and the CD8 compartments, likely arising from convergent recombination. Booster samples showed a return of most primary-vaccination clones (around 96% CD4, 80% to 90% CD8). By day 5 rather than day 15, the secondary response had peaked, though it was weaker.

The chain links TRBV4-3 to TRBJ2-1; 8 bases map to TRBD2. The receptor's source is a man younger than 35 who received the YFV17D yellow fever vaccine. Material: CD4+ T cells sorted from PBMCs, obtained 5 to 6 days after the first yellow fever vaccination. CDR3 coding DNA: TGCGCCAGCAGCCAAGAAGGGACTAGGGGTGAGCAGTTCTTC. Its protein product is CASSQEGTRGEQFF.